This T cell receptor (beta chain) was observed in a study of cytomegalovirus exposure and HLA in healthy donors. The study's findings and limits: TRBV6-2, TRBV6-3 and some other V segments were excluded as indistinguishable.

Primers included in the PCR were 60 Vbeta and 13 Jbeta primers. In the original workflow: There were about 88 million unique TCR beta chains by a later count, and some 12 million of them were shared. Here immunoSEQ multiplex PCR was the method, and the copy in TCRdb shows in-frame clones only, minus some. The D gene and trimming were derived from the DNA, and the V and J assignments and clone size from that table. The sample records over 150,000 clones, around 77% being singletons. Deletions cut 2 bases from V and 0 bases from J, with 4 bases between. There are 13 residues in the CDR3. Germline CDR1 and CDR2: MNHEY and SMNVEV (reference sequence). A remark on this clone: No antigen is known for it.

The gene calls are TRBV27 and TRBJ1-1; no reliable D call. The sequence derives from a man aged 50 to 59 in good health and CMV-seropositive. The sample taken for sequencing was PBMCs. CDR3 sequence reads: CASSLLVNTEAFF. CDR3 nucleotide sequence: TGTGCCAGCAGTTTACTAGTGAACACTGAAGCTTTCTTT.